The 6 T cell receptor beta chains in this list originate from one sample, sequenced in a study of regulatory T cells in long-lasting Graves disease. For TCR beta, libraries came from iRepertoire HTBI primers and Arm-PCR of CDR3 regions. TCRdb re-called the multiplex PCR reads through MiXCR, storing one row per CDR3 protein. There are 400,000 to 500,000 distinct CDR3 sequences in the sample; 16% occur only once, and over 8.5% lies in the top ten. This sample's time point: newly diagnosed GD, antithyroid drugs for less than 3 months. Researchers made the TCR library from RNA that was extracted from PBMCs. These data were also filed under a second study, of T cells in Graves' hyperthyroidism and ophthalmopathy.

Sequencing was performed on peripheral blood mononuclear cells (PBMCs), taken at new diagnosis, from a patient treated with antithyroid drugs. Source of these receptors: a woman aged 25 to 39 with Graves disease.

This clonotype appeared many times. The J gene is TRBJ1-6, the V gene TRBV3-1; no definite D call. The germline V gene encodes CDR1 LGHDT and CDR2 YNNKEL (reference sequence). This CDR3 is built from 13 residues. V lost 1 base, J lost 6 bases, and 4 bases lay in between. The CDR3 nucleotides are TGTGCCAGCAGCCAAGCCATTAATTCACCCCTCCACTTT. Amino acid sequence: CASSQAINSPLHF. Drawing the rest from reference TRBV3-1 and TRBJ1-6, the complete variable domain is DTAVSQTPKYLVTQMGNDKSIKCEQNLGHDTMYWYKQDSKKFLKIMFSYNNKELIINETVPNRFSPKSPDKAHLNLHINSLELGDSAVYFCASSQAINSPLHFGNGTRLTVT.

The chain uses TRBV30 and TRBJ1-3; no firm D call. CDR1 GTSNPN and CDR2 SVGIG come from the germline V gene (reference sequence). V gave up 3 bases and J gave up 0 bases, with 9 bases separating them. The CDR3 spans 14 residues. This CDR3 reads CAWRTLYSGNTIYF. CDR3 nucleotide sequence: TGTGCCTGGAGGACACTCTACTCTGGAAACACCATATATTTT.

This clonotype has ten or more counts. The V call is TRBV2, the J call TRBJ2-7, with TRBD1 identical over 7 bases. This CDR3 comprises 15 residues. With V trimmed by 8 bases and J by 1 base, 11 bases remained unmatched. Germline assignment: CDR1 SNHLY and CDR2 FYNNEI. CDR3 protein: CASVGTGTVSYEQYF. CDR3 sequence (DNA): TGTGCCAGCGTTGGCACCGGGACAGTATCCTACGAGCAGTACTTC.

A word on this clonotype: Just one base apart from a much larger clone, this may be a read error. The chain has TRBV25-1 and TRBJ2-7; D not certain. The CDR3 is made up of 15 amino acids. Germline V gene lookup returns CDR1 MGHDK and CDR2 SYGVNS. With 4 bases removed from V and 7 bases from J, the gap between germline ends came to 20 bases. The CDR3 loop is CASSVHSLPWDEQYF. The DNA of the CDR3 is TGTGCCAGCAGTGTACATAGCCTCCCCTGGGATGAGCAGTACTTC.

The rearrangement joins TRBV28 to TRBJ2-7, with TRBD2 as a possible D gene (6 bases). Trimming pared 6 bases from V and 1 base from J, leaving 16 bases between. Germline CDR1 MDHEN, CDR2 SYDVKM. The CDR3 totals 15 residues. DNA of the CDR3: TGTGCCAGCAGCTTAGTCAGAGGAGGGTCCTACGAGCAGTACTTC. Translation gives CASSLVRGGSYEQYF.

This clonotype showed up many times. Here the CDR3 reads CASSRVIWTYEQYF. CDR3 DNA sequence: TGTGCCAGTAGTCGGGTTATCTGGACCTACGAGCAGTACTTC. V is TRBV19 and J is TRBJ2-7; no definite D call. CDR1 LNHDA and CDR2 SQIVND come from the germline V gene (reference sequence). Trimming stripped 5 bases from V and 2 bases from J, with 13 bases between. The CDR3 consists of 14 residues.